The rows below give T cell receptor beta chains drawn from one sample of a study of vaccination and CD4 T cells after COVID-19. Via MiXCR, TCRdb re-called the PCR reads, giving one row per CDR3 protein. The repertoire includes more than 12,000 distinct CDR3 sequences, 26% of them detected once, and about 25% sits in the top ten. No antigen has been identified for these receptors. Sequenced: cultured CD4+ T cells from blood. The origin of the receptors is a human donor with COVID-19. Both conserved end residues are part of each CDR3. The size of a clone is reported for some rows only, either as once, few or many, or as a class for expanded clones.

j_gene: TRBJ2-2
v_gene: TRBV20-1
abundance: few
CDR3aa: CSARDLRGGRGGELFF

j_gene: TRBJ2-1
v_gene: TRBV20-1
abundance: NA
CDR3aa: CSARSGGGSYNEQFF

j_gene: TRBJ1-1
v_gene: TRBV2
abundance: few
CDR3aa: CASSRDSLGAFF

j_gene: TRBJ2-3
v_gene: TRBV18
abundance: few
CDR3aa: CASSPPLSHRASTDTQYF

j_gene: TRBJ1-6
v_gene: TRBV20-1
abundance: NA
CDR3aa: CSAREGQPNGYNSPLHF

j_gene: TRBJ2-7
v_gene: TRBV6-1
abundance: few
CDR3aa: CASYPNGLGEDPYEQYF

j_gene: TRBJ1-5
v_gene: TRBV7-2
abundance: few
CDR3aa: CASSLGQNQPQHF

j_gene: TRBJ2-3
v_gene: TRBV7-9
abundance: NA
CDR3aa: CASSGSGQSFTDTQYF

j_gene: TRBJ2-1
v_gene: TRBV7-9
abundance: few
CDR3aa: CASSWNRDRGGVGQFF

j_gene: TRBJ2-2
v_gene: TRBV9
abundance: large
CDR3aa: CASSALAAANTGELFF

j_gene: TRBJ2-1
v_gene: TRBV11-2
abundance: NA
CDR3aa: CASSLSTFEQFF

j_gene: TRBJ2-1
v_gene: TRBV6-1
abundance: NA
CDR3aa: CATSVQGHSYNEQFF

j_gene: TRBJ1-1
v_gene: TRBV7-9
abundance: few
CDR3aa: CASSRMASNTEAFF

j_gene: TRBJ1-2
v_gene: TRBV4-3
abundance: NA
CDR3aa: CASSLVGTDGYTF

j_gene: TRBJ2-3
v_gene: TRBV19
abundance: NA
CDR3aa: CASTPRLAGVTDTQYF

j_gene: TRBJ2-4
v_gene: TRBV30
abundance: NA
CDR3aa: CAWSVGTAQYF

j_gene: TRBJ2-7
v_gene: TRBV28
abundance: few
CDR3aa: CASSPLAGGRYEQYF

j_gene: TRBJ1-2
v_gene: TRBV6-1
abundance: few
CDR3aa: CASTPLTGTLNYGYTF

j_gene: TRBJ2-1
v_gene: TRBV5-1
abundance: NA
CDR3aa: CASRFSGGARDEQFF

j_gene: TRBJ2-2
v_gene: TRBV2
abundance: NA
CDR3aa: CASSYERGRRTGELFF

j_gene: TRBJ2-2
v_gene: TRBV12-3/TRBV12-4
abundance: NA
CDR3aa: CASSFSGELFF

j_gene: TRBJ2-7
v_gene: TRBV12-3/TRBV12-4
abundance: NA
CDR3aa: CASRAPGPRGEQYF

j_gene: TRBJ2-5
v_gene: TRBV7-9
abundance: few
CDR3aa: CASSPSSAETQYF

j_gene: TRBJ2-5
v_gene: TRBV19
abundance: NA
CDR3aa: CASSGTGFETQYF

j_gene: TRBJ1-1
v_gene: TRBV19
abundance: NA
CDR3aa: CASSTSGTVNTEAFF

j_gene: TRBJ2-4
v_gene: TRBV11-3
abundance: NA
CDR3aa: CASSQTTGGLIAKNIQYF

j_gene: TRBJ1-6
v_gene: TRBV3-1
abundance: NA
CDR3aa: CASSQGQKNSPLHF

j_gene: TRBJ2-5
v_gene: TRBV5-1
abundance: NA
CDR3aa: CASSLVGQETQYF

j_gene: TRBJ2-1
v_gene: TRBV4-2
abundance: NA
CDR3aa: CASSRTPLGTGYSDEQFF

j_gene: TRBJ2-5
v_gene: TRBV12-3/TRBV12-4
abundance: NA
CDR3aa: CASTKTGVGETQYF

j_gene: TRBJ1-6
v_gene: TRBV19
abundance: NA
CDR3aa: CASAPRQANNSPLHF

j_gene: TRBJ2-2
v_gene: TRBV5-6
abundance: NA
CDR3aa: CASSLGDTGELFF

j_gene: TRBJ1-2
v_gene: TRBV20-1
abundance: few
CDR3aa: CSAASGGTYGYTF

j_gene: TRBJ2-5
v_gene: TRBV20-1
abundance: NA
CDR3aa: CSASILAGALGQETQYF

j_gene: TRBJ1-2
v_gene: TRBV7-2
abundance: NA
CDR3aa: CASSTPGGFWGYTF

j_gene: TRBJ2-7
v_gene: TRBV11-2
abundance: NA
CDR3aa: CASSLGGLAGGSSYEQYF

j_gene: TRBJ2-7
v_gene: TRBV2
abundance: NA
CDR3aa: CASALTRSAEQYF

j_gene: TRBJ2-5
v_gene: TRBV27
abundance: few
CDR3aa: CASSAHDSLFQETQYF

j_gene: TRBJ1-4
v_gene: TRBV9
abundance: few
CDR3aa: CASSLQDGFAEKLFF

j_gene: TRBJ1-6
v_gene: TRBV2
abundance: NA
CDR3aa: CASFRQGEFSPLHF

j_gene: TRBJ2-2
v_gene: TRBV2
abundance: few
CDR3aa: CASNGQSSTGELFF

j_gene: TRBJ1-3
v_gene: TRBV18
abundance: once
CDR3aa: CASSPPGTPSGNTIYF

j_gene: TRBJ1-4
v_gene: TRBV30
abundance: NA
CDR3aa: CAWSRDRSTNEKLFF

j_gene: TRBJ2-4
v_gene: TRBV7-2
abundance: NA
CDR3aa: CASSFGTVENIQYF

j_gene: TRBJ1-5
v_gene: TRBV5-6
abundance: few
CDR3aa: CASSLAGGYSNQPQHF

j_gene: TRBJ1-6
v_gene: TRBV19
abundance: NA
CDR3aa: CASSILQRSSYNSPLHF

j_gene: TRBJ1-2
v_gene: TRBV18
abundance: NA
CDR3aa: CASSLNRQGYGYTF

j_gene: TRBJ2-4
v_gene: TRBV20-1
abundance: few
CDR3aa: CSASMKQGRENIQYF

j_gene: TRBJ2-3
v_gene: TRBV19
abundance: few
CDR3aa: CASSVGQGVDTQYF

j_gene: TRBJ2-7
v_gene: TRBV20-1
abundance: few
CDR3aa: CSARTPGSSVWEQYF

j_gene: TRBJ2-5
v_gene: TRBV11-1
abundance: few
CDR3aa: CASSRTVGYQETQYF

j_gene: TRBJ2-3
v_gene: TRBV2
abundance: NA
CDR3aa: CASSVLGTADTQYF

j_gene: TRBJ1-5
v_gene: TRBV29-1
abundance: NA
CDR3aa: CSVTDRSNQPQHF

j_gene: TRBJ2-2
v_gene: TRBV20-1
abundance: NA
CDR3aa: CSARLGFNTGELFF

j_gene: TRBJ2-3
v_gene: TRBV7-6
abundance: few
CDR3aa: CASSLAPPSSGVKSTDTQYF